Listed below are T cell receptor beta chains from one sample, sequenced in a study of blood T cell repertoires in COVID-19. The assay was immunoSEQ multiplex PCR, and TCRdb's table has in-frame clones only and misses some. The table records a few hundred thousand clones, approximately 88% of them present only once. The specimen sequenced was peripheral blood. Receptors originate from a woman between 50 and 59 years old with active or convalescent COVID-19. CDR3s include the opening cysteine and the closing phenylalanine or tryptophan. Fields, in order: V gene, J gene, clone size, D gene, CDR3 protein, CDR3 DNA. A D gene is named only where the DNA matches it firmly. Expanded clones get a size class; other rows say once, few or many, or leave the size out.

TRBV20-1,TRBJ2-2,.,.,CSASGGLASGELFF,TGCAGTGCTAGTGGGGGCCTAGCGTCCGGGGAGCTGTTTTTT
TRBV6-5,TRBJ2-3,.,TRBD2,CASSRGGADTQYF,TGTGCCAGCAGCCGGGGGGGTGCAGATACGCAGTATTTT
TRBV7-8,TRBJ2-3,.,TRBD2,CASSHRLAGSTDTQYF,TGTGCCAGCAGCCACCGACTAGCGGGGTCCACAGATACGCAGTATTTT
TRBV7-2,TRBJ1-2,.,.,CASAYSGQTGGYTF,TGTGCCAGCGCATACTCCGGACAGACGGGAGGCTACACCTTC
TRBV4-2,TRBJ2-7,.,TRBD1,CASSHGQGAYEQYF,TGTGCCAGCAGCCACGGACAGGGTGCTTACGAGCAGTACTTC
TRBV7-8,TRBJ2-1,.,.,CASCREPYNEQFF,TGTGCCAGTTGCCGGGAACCCTACAATGAGCAGTTCTTC
TRBV23-1,TRBJ2-7,few,.,CASGSGSSGEQYF,TGCGCCAGCGGATCCGGTAGCTCTGGCGAGCAGTACTTC
TRBV6-1,TRBJ2-7,.,TRBD2,CASSEPSGTRLYEQYF,TGTGCCAGCAGTGAACCCTCCGGGACTAGACTCTACGAGCAGTACTTC
TRBV18,TRBJ1-4,.,.,CASSPRSPAEKLFF,TGTGCCAGCTCACCACGGTCACCTGCGGAAAAACTGTTTTTT
TRBV7-2,TRBJ1-6,.,TRBD1,CASKRGLGQDNSPLHF,TGTGCCAGCAAGAGGGGCCTAGGACAGGATAATTCACCCCTCCACTTT
TRBV28,TRBJ2-7,.,.,CASSSGVGYEQYF,TGTGCCAGCAGTTCGGGGGTGGGATACGAGCAGTACTTC
TRBV5-1,TRBJ1-1,.,TRBD1,CASSRGGQTNTEAFF,TGCGCCAGCAGCCGGGGGGGACAGACGAACACTGAAGCTTTCTTT
TRBV7-2,TRBJ2-1,few,.,CASSLAARSPANEQFF,TGTGCCAGCAGCTTAGCGGCCCGTAGCCCCGCCAATGAGCAGTTCTTC
TRBV18,TRBJ1-1,.,.,CASSPTTVSTEAFF,TGTGCCAGCTCACCTACGACAGTAAGCACTGAAGCTTTCTTT
TRBV7-2,TRBJ2-2,.,TRBD1,CASSQGQFTGELFF,TGTGCCAGCAGCCAGGGACAGTTCACCGGGGAGCTGTTTTTT
TRBV18,TRBJ1-1,.,TRBD1,CASSPSGQGIEAFF,TGTGCCAGCTCACCCTCTGGACAGGGTATTGAAGCTTTCTTT
TRBV7-9,TRBJ2-1,.,.,CASSFTLATYNEQFF,TGTGCCAGCAGCTTCACACTAGCAACCTACAATGAGCAGTTCTTC
TRBV30,TRBJ2-3,once,TRBD2,CAWSVLTSGSTDTQYF,TGTGCCTGGAGTGTACTAACTAGCGGGAGCACAGATACGCAGTATTTT
TRBV23-1,TRBJ2-7,few,TRBD1,CASSGDRTTYEQYF,TGCGCCAGCAGTGGGGACAGAACGACCTACGAGCAGTACTTC
TRBV5-1,TRBJ1-4,.,.,CASSLPGEKLFF,TGCGCCAGCAGCTTGCCGGGTGAAAAACTGTTTTTT
TRBV29-1,TRBJ1-3,.,TRBD1,CSVSTGDSGNTIYF,TGCAGCGTCTCGACAGGGGACTCTGGAAACACCATATATTTT
TRBV5-1,TRBJ2-5,.,TRBD1,CASSPAGTGAETQYF,TGCGCCAGCAGCCCGGCCGGGACAGGGGCAGAGACCCAGTACTTC
TRBV19,TRBJ2-7,.,.,CASSIPGVFEQYF,TGTGCCAGTAGTATCCCAGGGGTGTTCGAGCAGTACTTC
TRBV18,TRBJ1-3,.,.,CASSEGQSGNTIYF,TGTGCCAGCTCAGAAGGACAATCTGGAAACACCATATATTTT
TRBV7-2,TRBJ1-6,.,TRBD1,CASSLAFDRGNSPLHF,TGTGCCAGCAGCTTAGCTTTCGACAGGGGGAATTCACCCCTCCACTTT
TRBV3-1/TRBV3-2,TRBJ1-1,.,.,CASSQERRTEAFF,TGTGCCAGCAGCCAAGAGCGTCGGACTGAAGCTTTCTTT
TRBV27,TRBJ2-7,.,TRBD1,CASRIRGLVGYEQYF,TGTGCCAGCAGAATAAGGGGGCTAGTCGGTTACGAGCAGTACTTC
TRBV18,TRBJ2-1,once,TRBD1,CASSLDRDRDEQFF,TGTGCCAGCTCACTAGACCGGGACAGAGATGAGCAGTTCTTC
TRBV4-2,TRBJ2-7,.,TRBD1,CASSQEDRDYEQYF,TGTGCCAGCAGCCAAGAGGACAGGGACTACGAGCAGTACTTC
TRBV19,TRBJ1-5,once,TRBD1,CASRLTGAFNQPQHF,TGTGCCAGTAGGCTAACAGGGGCTTTCAATCAGCCCCAGCATTTT
TRBV28,TRBJ2-2,.,TRBD1,CASSLNLGTGATGELFF,TGTGCCAGCAGTTTAAATCTCGGGACAGGGGCTACCGGGGAGCTGTTTTTT
TRBV19,TRBJ2-2,.,.,CASSIVPVANTGELFF,TGTGCCAGTAGTATAGTCCCCGTCGCGAACACCGGGGAGCTGTTTTTT
TRBV7-8,TRBJ1-5,.,.,CASSLETAGNQPQHF,TGTGCCAGCAGCTTAGAAACAGCGGGAAATCAGCCCCAGCATTTT
TRBV29-1,TRBJ2-2,.,TRBD1,CSVEDPGTGRAGELFF,TGCAGCGTTGAAGACCCAGGGACAGGAAGGGCCGGGGAGCTGTTTTTT
TRBV9,TRBJ2-5,.,TRBD2,CASSVGGTSETQYF,TGTGCCAGCAGCGTAGGGGGGACTAGCGAGACCCAGTACTTC
TRBV10-3,TRBJ1-1,.,.,CATWDNMNTEAFF,TGTGCCACCTGGGACAACATGAACACTGAAGCTTTCTTT
TRBV9,TRBJ2-2,.,.,CASSVDLRGWNTGELFF,TGTGCCAGCAGCGTAGATCTCAGGGGATGGAACACCGGGGAGCTGTTTTTT
TRBV9,TRBJ1-6,.,.,CASSVGQQNNSPLHF,TGTGCCAGCAGCGTAGGACAGCAGAATAATTCACCCCTCCACTTT
TRBV6-5,TRBJ1-5,.,TRBD1,CASRTRRGHQPQHF,TGTGCCAGCAGGACCAGGAGGGGGCATCAGCCCCAGCATTTT
TRBV6-6,TRBJ2-1,.,.,CASSQGIFRGSYNEQFF,TGTGCCAGCAGTCAGGGCATTTTCAGGGGTTCCTACAATGAGCAGTTCTTC
TRBV28,TRBJ2-3,.,TRBD2,CASSFLAGSTASTDTQYF,TGTGCCAGCAGTTTTCTAGCGGGTTCTACGGCGAGCACAGATACGCAGTATTTT
TRBV30,TRBJ1-1,.,.,CAWSNLAGTEAFF,TGTGCCTGGAGTAACCTGGCAGGCACTGAAGCTTTCTTT
TRBV10-3,TRBJ1-3,many,TRBD1,CATMTGSSGNTIYF,TGTGCCACCATGACAGGGAGCTCTGGAAACACCATATATTTT
TRBV29-1,TRBJ1-2,.,TRBD1,CSVAAQGNYGYTF,TGCAGCGTTGCGGCACAGGGGAACTATGGCTACACCTTC
TRBV11-1,TRBJ2-1,.,TRBD2,CASSLALGASGNNEQFF,TGTGCCAGCAGCTTAGCACTCGGGGCTAGCGGAAACAATGAGCAGTTCTTC
TRBV4-3,TRBJ2-5,.,TRBD2,CASSQVTGGGETQYF,TGCGCCAGCAGCCAAGTTACGGGAGGGGGAGAGACCCAGTACTTC
TRBV20-1,TRBJ2-3,once,.,CSASAERGDTQYF,TGCAGTGCTAGTGCAGAGAGAGGGGATACGCAGTATTTT
TRBV12-5,TRBJ1-1,.,TRBD1,CASGSRTGGATYEAFF,TGTGCTAGTGGTTCTCGGACAGGGGGCGCGACATATGAAGCTTTCTTT
TRBV6-5,TRBJ2-3,.,.,CASSSRGSSTDTQYF,TGTGCCAGCAGTTCGCGCGGGTCCAGCACAGATACGCAGTATTTT
TRBV5-1,TRBJ2-3,once,.,CASTAGLSTDTQYF,TGCGCCAGCACAGCAGGGCTTAGCACAGATACGCAGTATTTT